A selection of T cell receptor beta chains follows, all from one sample in a study of cytomegalovirus exposure and HLA in healthy donors. The repertoire was sequenced with immunoSEQ multiplex PCR; TCRdb's copy has only in-frame clones and lacks some. The profile shows around 170,000 clones, approximately 80% of them singletons. The specimen was PBMCs. The receptors were gathered from a man in his 60s in good health and CMV-seronegative. CDR3s include the opening cysteine and the closing phenylalanine or tryptophan. The D gene is left open where the match is weak. Size is omitted from some rows. Given values are once, few, many or a class for expanded clones.

j_call | clone_size | d_call | v_call | cdr3_nt | cdr3_aa
TRBJ1-4 | NA | TRBD1 | TRBV4-2 | TGTGCCAGCAGCCCCCGACAGGGGCTTAATGAAAAACTGTTTTTT | CASSPRQGLNEKLFF
TRBJ2-7 | NA | NA | TRBV9 | TGTGCCAGCAGCGGAGTCGGGGTTAAGGACGAGCAGTACTTC | CASSGVGVKDEQYF
TRBJ2-1 | NA | TRBD2 | TRBV10-2 | TGCGCCTCCGGGGCTAGCGGGGGTGCTGGGTCCTACAATGAGCAGTTCTTC | CASGASGGAGSYNEQFF
TRBJ2-1 | NA | TRBD2 | TRBV5-4 | TGTGCCAGCAGCTTGCCCGGGACTAGCGGGAGTCACAATGAGCAGTTCTTC | CASSLPGTSGSHNEQFF
TRBJ2-5 | NA | NA | TRBV9 | TGTGCCAGCAGCGTAGGCGGGGAAAAAGAGACCCAGTACTTC | CASSVGGEKETQYF
TRBJ2-7 | NA | TRBD1 | TRBV7-9 | TGTGCCAGCAGCTTAGCCGGGACAGGGGTTCACGAGCAGTACTTC | CASSLAGTGVHEQYF
TRBJ2-7 | NA | NA | TRBV28 | TGTGCCAGCACCGATACCCCTACCTACGAGCAGTACTTC | CASTDTPTYEQYF
TRBJ2-3 | NA | TRBD1 | TRBV27 | TGTGCCAGCACCGAACAGGGGGGAGATACGCAGTATTTT | CASTEQGGDTQYF
TRBJ2-3 | NA | TRBD1 | TRBV5-6 | TGTGCCAGCAGCTTTCGACAGGGACCCACAGATACGCAGTATTTT | CASSFRQGPTDTQYF
TRBJ1-3 | NA | NA | TRBV6-5 | TGTGCCACCACCGGGGCAGGGGCCGGAAACACCATATATTTT | CATTGAGAGNTIYF
TRBJ1-2 | NA | NA | TRBV28 | TGTGCCAGTGCGGGGCTCGGCTACACCTTC | CASAGLGYTF
TRBJ2-5 | NA | TRBD2 | TRBV10-3 | TGTGCCACCGGGGGGCAAGAGACCCAGTACTTC | CATGGQETQYF
TRBJ2-7 | few | TRBD1 | TRBV5-1 | TGCGCCAGCAGAGAGGACAGGGGAATGTTCTACGAGCAGTACTTC | CASREDRGMFYEQYF
TRBJ2-1 | NA | TRBD2 | TRBV7-6 | TGTGCCAGCAGCTTAGCGCAGGGTAGCGGGACTCCCAATGAGCAGTTCTTC | CASSLAQGSGTPNEQFF
TRBJ1-2 | few | TRBD1 | TRBV6-5 | TGTGCCAGCAGTTCCATAACAGGGGGTAGCGGCTACACCTTC | CASSSITGGSGYTF
TRBJ1-1 | few | NA | TRBV2 | TGTGCCAGCAGATTTTCCGGGAACACTGAAGCTTTCTTT | CASRFSGNTEAFF
TRBJ2-7 | NA | NA | TRBV5-1 | TGCGCCAGCAGCTTTCTTCCGGGGGAAACCTACGAGCAGTACTTC | CASSFLPGETYEQYF
TRBJ2-3 | NA | TRBD1 | TRBV10-3 | TGTGCCATCAGCGGAGGACAGGGCCCCACAGATACGCAGTATTTT | CAISGGQGPTDTQYF
TRBJ2-7 | NA | TRBD2 | TRBV6-5 | TGTGCCAGCAGTTACCCGGGACTAGCGGGAGACGAGCAGTACTTC | CASSYPGLAGDEQYF
TRBJ2-7 | NA | TRBD1 | TRBV4-1 | TGCGCCAGCAGCCGCGACAGGGGGCGGTACGAGCAGTACTTC | CASSRDRGRYEQYF
TRBJ2-4 | NA | NA | TRBV28 | TGTGCCAGCAGTTTTACAGGGCTCGCCAAAAACATTCAGTACTTC | CASSFTGLAKNIQYF
TRBJ1-1 | NA | TRBD1 | TRBV4-1 | TGCGCCAGCAGCCAAGATATAGGGGGCTGGAACACTGAAGCTTTCTTT | CASSQDIGGWNTEAFF